This entry concerns a single TCR beta chain. Its recognized antigen is unknown. There are no base qualities to consult, and no much larger clone falls within one base. This specimen belongs to a study of blood T cell repertoires in COVID-19 (dated by TCRdb to between 2020 and 2021). Background on the whole study: Collaborator samples came from the United States, Italy and Spain and covered acute and convalescent phases of COVID-19. Samples came from the ongoing ImmuneRACE study (first 160 participants) plus 1,254 subjects from 6 global collaborators. The repertoires were made available in a free public database intended to serve as a resource for research on the immune response to SARS-CoV-2. The dataset comprised deeply sampled blood TCRbeta repertoires from subjects exposed to, actively infected with, or recovered from COVID-19. The material from the prospective study consisted of cDNA or gDNA derived from T cells, B-cell-depleted T cells, or PBMCs. Sample metadata almost always included a de-identified subject ID, COVID-19 status, age in years and sex. Where available, HLA class I and class II types were obtained from metadata supplied by the sample provider rather than from assay-based typing. Here is what the overall study found, with its caveats: How much clinical and demographic metadata was included differed by source and by participant, and the metadata was provided uncurated.

The junction shows trimming of 7 bases on V and 8 bases on J, and the gene matches do not reach 18 bases of it. Including cysteine and phenylalanine, the CDR3 has 18 amino acids. CDR3 DNA is the only sequence kept; it has 54 bases, read in frame from the first base. In the germline V gene (reference sequence), CDR1 corresponds to LNHDA and CDR2 to SQIVND. TCRbeta CDR3 regions were amplified from genomic DNA using the immunoSEQ Assay, a bias-controlled multiplex PCR. As for the original processing: Within the assay, amplification of reference gene primers was used to estimate how many nucleated cells each sample contained. To quantify the absolute abundance of each unique TCRbeta CDR3 rearrangement, sequence reads were collapsed and filtered. For each sample, productive Simpson clonality was calculated as the square root of Simpson's diversity index over productive rearrangements. Drawn from immuneACCESS, this table holds only the in-frame rearrangements with V and J called that TCRdb kept. Clones are partly lost; checked studies trace under half to an unresolved V gene and leave the rest unexplained. That table supplies the V and J calls and clone size; D and trimming were determined from the DNA. The sample table records about 100,000 clones; around 90% of these occur just once. The leading ten clones occupy less than 7.5% of the sample.

Collaborating institutions collected whole blood in K2EDTA tubes following their own protocols. Collaborator samples were shipped for TCRbeta analysis as frozen whole blood, isolated PBMCs, or DNA extracted from either sample type. The chain is assembled from TRBV19 and TRBJ2-1; 12 nucleotides in the junction match TRBD2. This TCR was recovered from an older woman with acute or convalescent COVID-19. The sequencing sample was made of peripheral blood. CDR3 protein: CASTKIGLAGPRVDEQFF. The nucleotide sequence reads TGTGCCAGTACCAAGATAGGACTAGCGGGACCGAGGGTGGATGAGCAGTTCTTC.